Following are 18 T cell receptor beta chains from one sample sequenced in a study of radiotherapy plus CTLA-4 blockade in lung cancer. TCRdb's table, derived via immunoSEQ multiplex PCR, lists solely in-frame clones and lacks some. Of roughly 76,000 clones in the sample, 74% are singletons; the top ten hold roughly 9.8%. The sample was peripheral blood, taken from a patient treated with radiotherapy plus ipilimumab. These receptors were collected from a human donor with non-small cell lung cancer whose response to radiotherapy plus ipilimumab could not be evaluated.

This chain links TRBV27 with TRBJ1-2; TRBD1 matches 7 bases. Per the germline V gene, CDR1 is MNHEY and CDR2 is SMNVEV (reference sequence). The CDR3 runs to 13 residues. V shed 5 bases and J 1 base; nucleotides not matched to a gene: 1. The CDR3 reads CASSGQDNYGYTF. The CDR3 DNA is TGTGCCAGCAGTGGACAGGATAACTATGGCTACACCTTC.

This sequence joins TRBV11-2 and TRBJ1-1, with D uncertain. Germline V gene lookup returns CDR1 SGHAT and CDR2 FQNNGV. Trimming took 6 bases from V and 5 from J, leaving 16 bases between them. The CDR3 contains 14 residues. CDR3 amino acids: CASSSEILYTEAFF. The CDR3 DNA sequence: TGTGCCAGCAGTTCCGAGATCTTATATACTGAAGCTTTCTTT. Looking up the rest from reference TRBV11-2 and TRBJ1-1 gives the full variable domain: EAGVAQSPRYKIIEKRQSVAFWCNPISGHATLYWYQQILGQGPKLLIQFQNNGVVDDSQLPKDRFSAERLKGVDSTLKIQPAKLEDSAVYLCASSSEILYTEAFFGQGTRLTVV.

This chain uses TRBV29-1 with TRBJ2-5, with D perhaps matching TRBD2 (6 bases). The CDR3 covers 14 residues. V lost 4 bases, J lost 5 bases, and 17 bases lay in between. Looked up from germline, CDR1 is SQVTM and CDR2 is ANQGSEA. The CDR3 sequence is CSVAGSGVNETQYF. The CDR3 DNA reads as TGCAGCGTTGCAGGTTCGGGGGTGAATGAGACCCAGTACTTC.

V gene TRBV6-1 combines with J gene TRBJ2-5; the D gene is possibly TRBD1 (6 bases). Germline loops: CDR1 MNHNS, CDR2 SASEGT. V was pared by 2 bases and J by 11 bases, with 15 bases between. The CDR3 runs 13 residues. Here the CDR3 reads CASSETGPWEQYF. Here the CDR3 DNA reads TGTGCCAGCAGTGAAACAGGGCCGTGGGAGCAGTACTTC.

The chain combines TRBV11-3 with TRBJ1-1; D is perhaps TRBD1 (6 bases). CDR1 SGHNT and CDR2 YENEEA come from the germline V gene. This CDR3 contains 13 residues. The germline V and J ends were trimmed by 3 bases and 10 bases, with 15 bases remaining between them. The CDR3 DNA sequence: TGTGCCAGCAGCTTTGAACAGGGCCGACCAGCTTTCTTT. This gives the protein CASSFEQGRPAFF.

This chain links TRBV4-3 with TRBJ1-5; D possibly corresponds to TRBD1 (5 bases). The CDR3 spans 17 residues. Trimming pared 3 bases from V and 4 bases from J, leaving 19 bases between. CDR1 and CDR2 from the germline V gene are LGHNA and YSLEER. The CDR3 DNA reads as TGCGCCAGCAGCCAGGACCCCCCGGAGGGGAATAATCAGCCCCAGCATTTT. Translated: CASSQDPPEGNNQPQHF.

The chain recombines TRBV7-3 with TRBJ2-1; no firm D call. Germline CDR1 SGHTA, CDR2 FQGTGA. V was clipped by 1 base and J by 0 bases, with 7 bases between them. The CDR3 spans 15 residues. CDR3 nucleotides: TGTGCCAGCAGCTTAAATTCCCTCTCCTACAATGAGCAGTTCTTC. This encodes CASSLNSLSYNEQFF.

The V call is TRBV18, the J call TRBJ1-1, with 7 bases fitting TRBD1. Germline assignment: CDR1 KGHSH and CDR2 LQKENI. Trimming at V came to 3 bases and at J to 5 bases, leaving 6 bases not matched to a gene. The CDR3 covers 14 residues. CDR3 nucleotide sequence: TGTGCCAGCTCACCGCGGGACAGAAGAACTGAAGCTTTCTTT. It specifies CASSPRDRRTEAFF.

This rearrangement joins TRBV5-4 to TRBJ2-1, with TRBD2 identical over 8 bases. Losses at the gene ends were 0 bases for V and 5 bases for J; bases not matched to a gene: 13. CDR1 and CDR2 from the germline V gene are SGHNT and YYREEE (reference sequence). This CDR3 contains 18 residues. CDR3: CASSLAALRAGVNNEQFF. CDR3 coding DNA: TGTGCCAGCAGCTTGGCGGCTTTGAGAGCGGGAGTTAACAATGAGCAGTTCTTC.

This chain connects TRBV27 to TRBJ2-3; D gene uncertain. Germline lookup yields CDR1 MNHEY and CDR2 SMNVEV (reference sequence). The V end lost 3 bases, the J end lost 1 base, and 11 bases lay between the germline ends. The CDR3 is 15 residues long. CDR3 sequence: CASSFRWSGTDTQYF. The DNA for the CDR3 is TGTGCCAGCAGTTTTAGGTGGAGCGGCACAGATACGCAGTATTTT.

The J gene is TRBJ2-7, the V gene TRBV12-5, with TRBD1 as a possible D gene (6 bases). Deletions cut 4 bases from V and 4 bases from J, with 8 bases between. This CDR3 contains 12 residues. Germline V CDR1 and CDR2: LGHNT, FRNRAP. The CDR3 DNA follows: TGTGCTAGTGGTTCGGGACATTACGAGCAGTACTTC. Amino acid sequence: CASGSGHYEQYF.

The gene calls are TRBV4-1 and TRBJ2-3, with a weak D call TRBD2 (6 bases). Germline V gene lookup returns CDR1 MGHRA and CDR2 YSYEKL. The CDR3 is 14 amino acids. The germline V and J ends were trimmed by 2 bases and 6 bases, with 12 bases remaining between them. CDR3 in amino acids: CASSQPTSSDTQYF. Here the CDR3 DNA reads TGCGCCAGCAGCCAACCGACTAGTTCGGATACGCAGTATTTT.

The chain carries TRBV7-2 and TRBJ1-6, with unresolved D. Per germline, CDR1 SGHTA and CDR2 FQGNSA. This CDR3 has 16 amino acids. Trimming took 2 bases from V and 0 from J, leaving 8 bases between them. In DNA form, the CDR3 reads TGTGCCAGCAGCTTATCGGTTTTCTCCTATAATTCACCCCTCCACTTT. Translated, it gives CASSLSVFSYNSPLHF.

This CDR3 is CASSSAGGIQYF. The CDR3 nucleotides are TGTGCCAGCAGCTCGGCCGGAGGCATTCAGTACTTC. The chain is built from TRBV7-3 and TRBJ2-4; TRBD2 might be the D (5 bases). This CDR3 spans 12 amino acids. V was clipped by 4 bases and J by 9 bases, with 10 bases between them. The V gene's germline CDR1 is SGHTA and CDR2 FQGTGA.

The J gene is TRBJ2-1, the V gene TRBV6-5; D not certain. V gave up 0 bases and J gave up 4 bases, with 7 bases separating them. Per germline, CDR1 MNHEY and CDR2 SVGAGI. This CDR3 spans 14 amino acids. The CDR3: CASSYSGHYNEQFF. In nucleotides, the CDR3 is TGTGCCAGCAGTTACTCGGGCCATTACAATGAGCAGTTCTTC.

This chain links TRBV4-3 with TRBJ2-7; TRBD1 agrees at 8 bases. CDR1 and CDR2 (germline): LGHNA, YSLEER. This CDR3 comprises 15 residues. J was trimmed by 5 bases and V by 1 base; bases with no gene match: 7. In DNA, the CDR3 is TGCGCCAGCAGCCAAGGACAGGGGTCTCCTAACGAGCAGTACTTC. This codes for CASSQGQGSPNEQYF.

This clone came up once. The CDR3 nucleotides are TGTGCCTGGAGTGTACCCCGGGACAGGGTGGCCGGGGAGCTGTTTTTT. This codes for CAWSVPRDRVAGELFF. The rearrangement joins TRBV30 to TRBJ2-2; the match to TRBD1 covers 9 bases. The CDR3 contains 16 residues. Germline assignment: CDR1 GTSNPN and CDR2 SVGIG (reference sequence). J gave up 6 bases and V 0 bases, and 8 bases lay outside the gene matches. Based on the CDR3 plus reference TRBV30 and TRBJ2-2, the full variable domain is SQTIHQWPATLVQPVGSPLSLECTVEGTSNPNLYWYRQAAGRGLQLLFYSVGIGQISSEVPQNLSASRPQDRQFILSSKKLLLSDSGFYLCAWSVPRDRVAGELFFGEGSRLTVL.

The chain joins TRBV9 to TRBJ1-1; D is unresolved. The germline V gene has CDR1 SGDLS and CDR2 YYNGEE. The CDR3 has 14 residues. V lost 0 bases and J lost 6, with 12 bases in between. The CDR3 DNA reads TGTGCCAGCAGCGTAGGTATCGGGGAAGCTGAAGCTTTCTTT. Encoded protein: CASSVGIGEAEAFF. The full variable domain, its missing parts supplied by reference TRBV9 and TRBJ1-1, is DSGVTQTPKHLITATGQRVTLRCSPRSGDLSVYWYQQSLDQGLQFLIQYYNGEERAKGNILERFSAQQFPDLHSELNLSSLELGDSALYFCASSVGIGEAEAFFGQGTRLTVV.